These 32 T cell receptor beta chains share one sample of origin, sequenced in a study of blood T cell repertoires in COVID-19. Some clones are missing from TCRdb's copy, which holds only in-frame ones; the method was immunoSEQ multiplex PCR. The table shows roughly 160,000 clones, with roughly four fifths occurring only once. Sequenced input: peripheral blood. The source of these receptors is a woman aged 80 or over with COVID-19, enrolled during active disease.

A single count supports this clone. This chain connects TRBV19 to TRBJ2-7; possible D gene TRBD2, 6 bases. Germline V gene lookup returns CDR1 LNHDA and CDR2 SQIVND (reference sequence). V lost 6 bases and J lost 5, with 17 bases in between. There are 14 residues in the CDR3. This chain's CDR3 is CASRLTGALHEQYF. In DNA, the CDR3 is TGTGCCAGTAGACTGACGGGAGCCCTTCACGAGCAGTACTTC.

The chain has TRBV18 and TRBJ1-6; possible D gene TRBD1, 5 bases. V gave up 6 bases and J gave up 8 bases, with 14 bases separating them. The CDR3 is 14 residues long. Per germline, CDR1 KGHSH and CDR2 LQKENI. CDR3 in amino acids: CASSDGGWDSPLHF. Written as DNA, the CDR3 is TGTGCCAGCTCCGACGGGGGTTGGGATTCACCCCTCCACTTT.

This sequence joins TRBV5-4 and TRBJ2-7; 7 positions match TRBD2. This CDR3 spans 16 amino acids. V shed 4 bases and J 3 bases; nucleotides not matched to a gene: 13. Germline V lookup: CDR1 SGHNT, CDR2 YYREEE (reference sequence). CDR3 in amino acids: CASSAGAGLVLYEQYF. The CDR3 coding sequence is TGTGCCAGCAGCGCGGGCGCCGGACTAGTTCTCTACGAGCAGTACTTC.

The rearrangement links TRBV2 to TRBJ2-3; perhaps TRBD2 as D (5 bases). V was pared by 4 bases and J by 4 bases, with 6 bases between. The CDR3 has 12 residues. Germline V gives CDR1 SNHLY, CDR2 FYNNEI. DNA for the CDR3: TGTGCCAGCAGTGGTAGCGCAGATACGCAGTATTTT. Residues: CASSGSADTQYF.

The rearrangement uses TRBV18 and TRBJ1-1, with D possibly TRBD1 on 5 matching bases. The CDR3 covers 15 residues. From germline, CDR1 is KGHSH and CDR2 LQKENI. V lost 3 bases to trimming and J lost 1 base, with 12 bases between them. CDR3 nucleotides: TGTGCCAGCTCACCGCGGGGCAGGAAGAACACTGAAGCTTTCTTT. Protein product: CASSPRGRKNTEAFF.

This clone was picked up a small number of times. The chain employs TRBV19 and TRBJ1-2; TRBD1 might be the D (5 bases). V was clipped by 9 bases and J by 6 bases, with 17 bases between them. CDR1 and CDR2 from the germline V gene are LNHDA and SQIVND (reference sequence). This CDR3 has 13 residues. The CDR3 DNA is TGTGCCAGCGCAGGGAGGTTAGGGGATGGCTACACCTTC. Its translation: CASAGRLGDGYTF.

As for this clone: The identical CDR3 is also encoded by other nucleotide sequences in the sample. The CDR3 nucleotides are TGTGCCAGCTCACCACTAGCGGGAGGTAGCACAGATACGCAGTATTTT. Protein: CASSPLAGGSTDTQYF. V is TRBV18 and J is TRBJ2-3; 10 bases are shared with TRBD2. The CDR3 length is 16 residues. V was pared by 1 base and J by 0 bases, with 1 base of the junction left unmatched. Per germline, CDR1 KGHSH and CDR2 LQKENI.

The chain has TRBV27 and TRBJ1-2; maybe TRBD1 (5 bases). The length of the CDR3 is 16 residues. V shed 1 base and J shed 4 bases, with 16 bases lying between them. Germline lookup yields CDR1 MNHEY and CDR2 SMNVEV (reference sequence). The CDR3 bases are TGTGCCAGCAGTTTATATAAGGGGCGCCGACTCTATGGCTACACCTTC. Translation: CASSLYKGRRLYGYTF.

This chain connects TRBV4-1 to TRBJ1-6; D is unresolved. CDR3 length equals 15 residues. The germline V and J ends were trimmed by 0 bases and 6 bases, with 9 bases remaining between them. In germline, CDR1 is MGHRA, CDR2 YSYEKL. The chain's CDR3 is CASSQDQYLNSPLHF. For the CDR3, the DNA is TGCGCCAGCAGCCAAGATCAGTACCTTAATTCACCCCTCCACTTT.

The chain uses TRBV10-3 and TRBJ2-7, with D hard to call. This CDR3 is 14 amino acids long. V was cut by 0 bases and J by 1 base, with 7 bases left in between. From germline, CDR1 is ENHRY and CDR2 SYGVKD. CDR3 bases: TGTGCCATCAGTGAGTCGTCCGGGTCCTACGAGCAGTACTTC. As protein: CAISESSGSYEQYF.

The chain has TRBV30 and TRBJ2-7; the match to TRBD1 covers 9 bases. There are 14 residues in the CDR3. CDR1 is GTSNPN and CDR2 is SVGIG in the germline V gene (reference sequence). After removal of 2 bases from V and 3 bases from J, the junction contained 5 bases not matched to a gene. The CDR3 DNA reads TGTGCCTGGAGTAGTGGGACAGGGAGCTACGAGCAGTACTTC. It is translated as CAWSSGTGSYEQYF.

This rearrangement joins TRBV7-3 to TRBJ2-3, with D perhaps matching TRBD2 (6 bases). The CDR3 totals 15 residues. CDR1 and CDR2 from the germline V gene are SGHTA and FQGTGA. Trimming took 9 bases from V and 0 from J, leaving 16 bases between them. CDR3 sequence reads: CASQDYRSSTDTQYF. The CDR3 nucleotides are TGTGCCAGTCAGGACTACCGCTCTAGCACAGATACGCAGTATTTT.

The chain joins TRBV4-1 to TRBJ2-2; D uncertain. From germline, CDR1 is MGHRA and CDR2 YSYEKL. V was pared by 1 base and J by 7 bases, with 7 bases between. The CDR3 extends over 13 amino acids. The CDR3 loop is CASSQAPSGELFF. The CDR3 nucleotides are TGCGCCAGCAGCCAAGCTCCGAGCGGGGAGCTGTTTTTT.

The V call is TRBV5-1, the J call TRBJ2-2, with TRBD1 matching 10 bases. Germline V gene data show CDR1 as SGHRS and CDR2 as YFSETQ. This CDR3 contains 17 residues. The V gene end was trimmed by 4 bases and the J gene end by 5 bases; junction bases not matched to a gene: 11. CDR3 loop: CASSETGGSYNTGELFF. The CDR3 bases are TGCGCCAGCAGCGAGACAGGGGGCTCATATAATACCGGGGAGCTGTTTTTT. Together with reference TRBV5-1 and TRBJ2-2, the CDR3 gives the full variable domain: KAGVTQTPRYLIKTRGQQVTLSCSPISGHRSVSWYQQTPGQGLQFLFEYFSETQRNKGNFPGRFSGRQFSNSRSEMNVSTLELGDSALYLCASSETGGSYNTGELFFGEGSRLTVL.

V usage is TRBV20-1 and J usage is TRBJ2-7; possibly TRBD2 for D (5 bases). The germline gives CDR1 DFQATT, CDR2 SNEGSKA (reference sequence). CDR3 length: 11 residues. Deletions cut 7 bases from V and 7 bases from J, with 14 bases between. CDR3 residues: CSVTPGEEQYF. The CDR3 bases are TGCAGTGTAACGCCCGGGGAGGAGCAGTACTTC.

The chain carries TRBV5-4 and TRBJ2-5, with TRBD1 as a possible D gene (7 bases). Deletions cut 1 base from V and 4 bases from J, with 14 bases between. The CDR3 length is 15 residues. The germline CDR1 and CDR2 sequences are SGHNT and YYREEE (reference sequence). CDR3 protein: CASSLQGGEGETQYF. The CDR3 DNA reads TGTGCCAGCAGCTTGCAGGGGGGTGAGGGAGAGACCCAGTACTTC.

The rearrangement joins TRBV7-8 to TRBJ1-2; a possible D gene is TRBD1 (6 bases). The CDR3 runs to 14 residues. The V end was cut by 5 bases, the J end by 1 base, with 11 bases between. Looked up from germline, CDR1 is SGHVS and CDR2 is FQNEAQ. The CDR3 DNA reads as TGTGCCAGCAGCCCGGGACACCTTAACTATGGCTACACCTTC. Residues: CASSPGHLNYGYTF.

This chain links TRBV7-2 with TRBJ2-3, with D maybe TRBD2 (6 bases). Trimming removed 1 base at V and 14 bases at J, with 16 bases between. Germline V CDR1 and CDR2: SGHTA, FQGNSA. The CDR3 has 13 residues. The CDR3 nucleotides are TGTGCCAGCAGCTTAGAGCGGGTGATTCCCCCGTATTTT. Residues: CASSLERVIPPYF. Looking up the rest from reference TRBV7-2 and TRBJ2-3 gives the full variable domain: GAGVSQSPSNKVTEKGKDVELRCDPISGHTALYWYRQSLGQGLEFLIYFQGNSAPDKSGLPSDRFSAERTGGSVSTLTIQRTQQEDSAVYLCASSLERVIPPYFGPGTRLTVL.

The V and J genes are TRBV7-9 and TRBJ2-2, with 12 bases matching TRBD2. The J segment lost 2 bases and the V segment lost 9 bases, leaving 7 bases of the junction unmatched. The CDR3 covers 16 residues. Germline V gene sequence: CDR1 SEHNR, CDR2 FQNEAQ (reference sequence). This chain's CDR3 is CASNPSGGVNTGELFF. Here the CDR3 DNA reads TGTGCCAGTAACCCTAGCGGGGGGGTCAACACCGGGGAGCTGTTTTTT.

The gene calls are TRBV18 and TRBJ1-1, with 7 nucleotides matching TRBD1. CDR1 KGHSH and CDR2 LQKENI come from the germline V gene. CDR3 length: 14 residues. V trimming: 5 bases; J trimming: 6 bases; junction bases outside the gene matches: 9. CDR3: CASSSREGASEAFF. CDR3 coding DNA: TGTGCCAGCTCATCCAGAGAGGGGGCCTCTGAAGCTTTCTTT.

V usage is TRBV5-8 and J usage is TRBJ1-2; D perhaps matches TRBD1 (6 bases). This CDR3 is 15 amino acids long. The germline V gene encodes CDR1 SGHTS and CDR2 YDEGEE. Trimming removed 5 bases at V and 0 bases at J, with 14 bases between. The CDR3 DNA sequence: TGTGCCAGCAGGCAAACAGGGTCTCCTAACTATGGCTACACCTTC. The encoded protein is CASRQTGSPNYGYTF.

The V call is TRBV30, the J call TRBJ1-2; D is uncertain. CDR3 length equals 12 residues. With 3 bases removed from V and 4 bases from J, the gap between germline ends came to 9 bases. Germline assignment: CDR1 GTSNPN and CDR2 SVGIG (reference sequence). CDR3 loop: CAWSGGSYGYTF. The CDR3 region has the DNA TGTGCCTGGAGCGGCGGGTCCTATGGCTACACCTTC.

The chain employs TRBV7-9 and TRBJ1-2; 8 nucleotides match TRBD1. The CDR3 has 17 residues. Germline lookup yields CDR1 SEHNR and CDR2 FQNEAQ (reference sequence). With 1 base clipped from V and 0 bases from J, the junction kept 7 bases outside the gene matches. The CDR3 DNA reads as TGTGCCAGCAGCTTAGTGAGGGGACAGGACCCTAACTATGGCTACACCTTC. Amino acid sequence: CASSLVRGQDPNYGYTF.

This CDR3 reads CASSLVASNTEAFF. Here the CDR3 DNA reads TGCGCCAGCAGCTTGGTGGCTTCGAACACTGAAGCTTTCTTT. This chain joins TRBV5-1 and TRBJ1-1; D is unclear. The CDR3 runs 14 residues. The V gene lost 0 bases and the J gene lost 1 base, with 7 bases spanning the gap. Germline V gene sequence: CDR1 SGHRS, CDR2 YFSETQ.

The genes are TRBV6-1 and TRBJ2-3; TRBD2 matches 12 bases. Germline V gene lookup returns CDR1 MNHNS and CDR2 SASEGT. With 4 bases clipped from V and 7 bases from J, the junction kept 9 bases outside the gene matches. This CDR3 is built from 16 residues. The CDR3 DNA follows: TGTGCCAGCAGTGGACTAGCGGGAGAAAGTAGGCATACGCAGTATTTT. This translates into CASSGLAGESRHTQYF.

CDR3 in amino acids: CASSLDSYNEQFF. The CDR3 nucleotides read TGTGCCAGCAGCCTTGACAGTTACAATGAGCAGTTCTTC. The rearrangement links TRBV7-3 to TRBJ2-1; TRBD1 might be the D (5 bases). The V and J ends lost 5 bases and 4 bases respectively, with 9 bases between them. CDR1 SGHTA and CDR2 FQGTGA come from the germline V gene. This CDR3 is 13 amino acids long. The full variable domain, completed using reference TRBV7-3 and TRBJ2-1, is GAGVSQTPSNKVTEKGKYVELRCDPISGHTALYWYRQSLGQGPEFLIYFQGTGAADDSGLPNDRFFAVRPEGSVSTLKIQRTERGDSAVYLCASSLDSYNEQFFGPGTRLTVL.

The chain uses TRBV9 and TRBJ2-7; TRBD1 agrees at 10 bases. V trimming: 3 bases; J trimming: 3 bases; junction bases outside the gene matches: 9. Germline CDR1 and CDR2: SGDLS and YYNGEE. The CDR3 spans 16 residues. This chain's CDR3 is CASSAGPGQGIYEQYF. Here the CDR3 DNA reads TGTGCCAGCAGCGCCGGACCGGGACAGGGGATCTACGAGCAGTACTTC.

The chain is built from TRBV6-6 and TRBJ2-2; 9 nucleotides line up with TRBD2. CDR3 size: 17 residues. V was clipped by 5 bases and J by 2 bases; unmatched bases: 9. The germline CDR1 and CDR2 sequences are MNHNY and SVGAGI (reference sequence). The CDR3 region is CASSPGLAGSNTGELFF. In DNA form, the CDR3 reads TGTGCCAGCAGTCCCGGGCTAGCGGGATCCAACACCGGGGAGCTGTTTTTT.

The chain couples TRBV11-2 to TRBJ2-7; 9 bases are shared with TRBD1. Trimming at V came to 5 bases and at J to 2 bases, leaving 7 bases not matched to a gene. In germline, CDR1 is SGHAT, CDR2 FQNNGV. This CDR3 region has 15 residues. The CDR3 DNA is TGTGCCAGCAGCCTCGGGTGGGACAGGGCCTACGAGCAGTACTTC. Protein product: CASSLGWDRAYEQYF.

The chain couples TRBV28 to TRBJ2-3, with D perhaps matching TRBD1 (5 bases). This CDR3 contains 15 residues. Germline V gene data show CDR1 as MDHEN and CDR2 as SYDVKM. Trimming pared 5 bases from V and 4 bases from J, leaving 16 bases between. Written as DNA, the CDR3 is TGTGCCAGCAGTAGACCCCTGACAGTACCAGATACGCAGTATTTT. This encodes CASSRPLTVPDTQYF.

CDR3 nucleotides: TGTGCCAGCGAACGATTAGCCAACGAGCAGTACTTC. Translation: CASERLANEQYF. The chain combines TRBV2 with TRBJ2-7; no definite D call. Germline V gives CDR1 SNHLY, CDR2 FYNNEI. Trimming shortened V by 8 bases and J by 5 bases, and 13 bases separated the two germline ends. This CDR3 spans 12 amino acids.

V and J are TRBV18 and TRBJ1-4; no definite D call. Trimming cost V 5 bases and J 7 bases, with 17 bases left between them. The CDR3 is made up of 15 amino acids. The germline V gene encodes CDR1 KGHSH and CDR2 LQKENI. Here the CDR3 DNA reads TGTGCCAGCTCAACGTACCGACTTGGTGGTGAAAAACTGTTTTTT. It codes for CASSTYRLGGEKLFF.